Following are 16 T cell receptor beta chains from one sample sequenced in a study of human T cells and chemical hapten exposure. A single record per CDR3 protein comes from TCRdb applying MiXCR to the RACE reads. The sample holds under 100,000 distinct CDR3 sequences, 10% seen once. Noted time point: patch test 2, 6 weeks after DPC sensitization. As for treatment: therapeutic diphenylcyclopropenone sensitization with weekly scalp DPC. The sample here was whole blood, taken in connection with sensitization to the hapten diphenylcyclopropenone (DPC). The origin of the receptors is a woman aged 30 to 39 with alopecia areata. Some clones in this sample may be carry-over from other donors' samples.

This clonotype appeared many times. V usage is TRBV4-3 and J usage is TRBJ2-2; no clear D gene. V was pared by 0 bases and J by 6 bases, with 14 bases between. Germline CDR1 reads LGHNA; CDR2 reads YSLEER. The CDR3 extends over 16 amino acids. The CDR3 DNA follows: TGCGCCAGCAGCCAAGATCGGATAGGTTTCGCCGGGGAGCTGTTTTTT. Translation: CASSQDRIGFAGELFF.

This clonotype appeared many times. The chain is built from TRBV9 and TRBJ2-3, with D hard to call. Trimming took off 4 bases at V and 0 bases at J, with 21 bases between the two ends. Germline assignment: CDR1 SGDLS and CDR2 YYNGEE. CDR3 length: 18 amino acids. The CDR3: CASSRSPGGATSTDTQYF. The CDR3 DNA follows: TGTGCCAGCAGCCGTTCCCCAGGCGGCGCAACTAGCACAGATACGCAGTATTTT.

This clonotype has ten or more counts. The rearrangement joins TRBV3-1 to TRBJ2-7; D ambiguous. Between the trimmed V and J ends, which lost 1 base and 12 bases, there was a span of 13 bases. Germline values: CDR1 LGHDT, CDR2 YNNKEL (reference sequence). This CDR3 region has 12 residues. CDR3: CASSQVGSRAYF. Written as DNA, the CDR3 is TGTGCCAGCAGCCAAGTTGGTAGCCGGGCGTACTTC.

The chain is built from TRBV28 and TRBJ2-4, with 7 bases fitting TRBD1. Per germline, CDR1 MDHEN and CDR2 SYDVKM. The ends lost 7 bases at V and 9 bases at J; junction bases unmatched: 12. This CDR3 contains 14 residues. The CDR3 DNA sequence: TGTGCCAGCAACCCGGGACAGCTCTCGGCCATTCAGTACTTC. Its translation is CASNPGQLSAIQYF.

This clonotype has more than one count but fewer than ten. V usage is TRBV20-1 and J usage is TRBJ2-3, with D perhaps matching TRBD1 (6 bases). Trimming took 5 bases from V and 1 from J, leaving 13 bases between them. CDR1 and CDR2 from the germline V gene are DFQATT and SNEGSKA (reference sequence). The CDR3 is 14 residues long. CDR3 in amino acids: CSAATGSRTDTQYF. CDR3 DNA sequence: TGCAGTGCTGCGACAGGAAGCCGCACAGATACGCAGTATTTT.

This clonotype occurred a few times. The J gene is TRBJ2-3, the V gene TRBV29-1; D possibly corresponds to TRBD2 (6 bases). The CDR3 sequence is 13 residues long. CDR1 and CDR2 from the germline V gene are SQVTM and ANQGSEA. V lost 5 bases and J lost 2, with 11 bases in between. The CDR3 DNA sequence: TGCAGCGTTTCCGGACTACTCACAGATACGCAGTATTTT. Amino acid sequence: CSVSGLLTDTQYF.

The sample holds many counts of this clonotype. CDR3 protein: CSVESGSNYGYTF. CDR3 in DNA: TGCAGCGTTGAATCCGGGTCTAACTATGGCTACACCTTC. The chain has TRBV29-1 and TRBJ1-2; D is uncertain. The germline CDR1 and CDR2 sequences are SQVTM and ANQGSEA. V lost 2 bases to trimming and J lost 0 bases, with 7 bases between them. The CDR3 is 13 amino acids. Filled out from reference TRBV29-1 and TRBJ1-2, the complete variable domain reads SAVISQKPSRDICQRGTSLTIQCQVDSQVTMMFWYRQQPGQSLTLIATANQGSEATYESGFVIDKFPISRPNLTFSTLTVSNMSPEDSSIYLCSVESGSNYGYTFGSGTRLTVV.

The table lists this clonotype with a few counts. The chain combines TRBV29-1 with TRBJ2-1; perhaps TRBD2 as D (5 bases). V was shortened by 4 bases and J by 9 bases, with 16 bases between the two germline ends. Germline V gene lookup returns CDR1 SQVTM and CDR2 ANQGSEA. The CDR3 has 13 amino acids. CDR3 nucleotide sequence: TGCAGCGTTGGTTACGCGGGTAACAGTGAGCAGTTCTTC. As protein: CSVGYAGNSEQFF.

The genes are TRBV28 and TRBJ1-5; D is ambiguous. The V gene's germline CDR1 is MDHEN and CDR2 SYDVKM. Trimming left V 2 bases short and J 0 bases short, with 8 bases between. The CDR3 has 15 residues. This chain's CDR3 is CASSLRTASNQPQHF. In DNA, the CDR3 is TGTGCCAGCAGTTTAAGGACGGCTAGCAATCAGCCCCAGCATTTT. Full variable domain (remainder filled in from reference TRBV28 and TRBJ1-5): DVKVTQSSRYLVKRTGEKVFLECVQDMDHENMFWYRQDPGLGLRLIYFSYDVKMKEKGDIPEGYSVSREKKERFSLILESASTNQTSMYLCASSLRTASNQPQHFGDGTRLSIL.

This clonotype was seen repeatedly, ten times or more. The CDR3: CASIRGDQETQYF. The CDR3 DNA reads as TGTGCCAGCATAAGAGGGGACCAAGAGACCCAGTACTTC. The rearrangement uses TRBV2 and TRBJ2-5; either TRBD1 or TRBD2 may supply D (5 bases each). Trimming removed 7 bases at V and 0 bases at J, with 9 bases between. Germline V gives CDR1 SNHLY, CDR2 FYNNEI. The CDR3 spans 13 residues.

This chain joins TRBV5-1 and TRBJ1-2, with D perhaps matching TRBD1 (5 bases). V lost 1 base and J 8 bases, leaving 15 bases between the germline ends. This CDR3 comprises 14 residues. Looked up from germline, CDR1 is SGHRS and CDR2 is YFSETQ. CDR3 sequence: CASSLSGADLGYTF. The CDR3 DNA reads TGCGCCAGCAGCTTGTCCGGGGCCGACTTAGGCTACACCTTC.

Ten or more counts support this clonotype. The gene calls are TRBV5-5 and TRBJ2-1, with D possibly TRBD2 on 6 matching bases. CDR1 SGHKS and CDR2 YYEKEE come from the germline V gene (reference sequence). CDR3 length: 14 amino acids. V was cut by 0 bases and J by 5 bases, with 9 bases left in between. The DNA of the CDR3 is TGTGCCAGCAGCTTGGCTCCGGGGGACAATGAGCAGTTCTTC. Translating it yields CASSLAPGDNEQFF.

The chain joins TRBV16 to TRBJ1-2; tentative D call: TRBD1 (6 bases). In germline, CDR1 is KGHSY, CDR2 FQNENV. There are 13 residues in the CDR3. With 2 bases removed from V and 5 bases from J, the gap between germline ends came to 9 bases. The CDR3 DNA reads TGTGCCAGCAGCCAACCAACAGGGTATGGCTACACCTTC. It yields the protein CASSQPTGYGYTF.

This clonotype turned up a few times. The V call is TRBV29-1, the J call TRBJ2-7, with 13 bases that match TRBD2. CDR1 is SQVTM, CDR2 ANQGSEA, per germline. The trim removed 7 bases at V and 7 bases at J, leaving 7 bases unmatched. The CDR3 contains 13 residues. In DNA form, the CDR3 reads TGCAGCGCCAGGACTAGCGGGAGTGGAGAGCAGTACTTC. Translation: CSARTSGSGEQYF.

The V and J genes are TRBV5-1 and TRBJ2-1, with D perhaps TRBD1 (5 bases). This CDR3 contains 14 residues. Germline CDR1 SGHRS, CDR2 YFSETQ. V lost 0 bases to trimming and J lost 9 bases, with 13 bases between them. CDR3 coding DNA: TGCGCCAGCAGCTTGGGTGGGGCAGTGGCTGAGCAGTTCTTC. Translation gives CASSLGGAVAEQFF.

The sample holds a few counts of this clonotype. The chain links TRBV6-5 to TRBJ2-2, with 9 nucleotides matching TRBD1. J lost 0 bases, V lost 6 bases, and 5 bases had no gene match. The CDR3 runs 16 residues. Looked up from germline, CDR1 is MNHEY and CDR2 is SVGAGI. CDR3 nucleotide sequence: TGTGCCAGCAGCTCTACAGGGGGCCCGAACACCGGGGAGCTGTTTTTT. It specifies CASSSTGGPNTGELFF.